This TCR beta chain appears in the sequencing data of a study of T cell responses to AZD1222 COVID-19 vaccine. This CDR3 has 13 residues. V was clipped by 6 bases and J by 5 bases, with 13 bases between them. Per the germline V gene, CDR1 is MNHEY and CDR2 is SVGAGI. Method: immunoSEQ multiplex PCR; TCRdb's copy keeps in-frame clones and lacks some. The table records 90,000 to 95,000 clones, roughly 90% of them present only once. This receptor was obtained from an adult who received the AZD1222 COVID-19 vaccine. V gene TRBV6-5 combines with J gene TRBJ1-2, with TRBD1 as a possible D gene (5 bases). The specimen was peripheral blood, collected 28 days after the second AZD1222 dose. In nucleotides, the CDR3 is TGTGCCAGCAGCGTACAGGCTGCTTATGGCTACACCTTC. Translated: CASSVQAAYGYTF.